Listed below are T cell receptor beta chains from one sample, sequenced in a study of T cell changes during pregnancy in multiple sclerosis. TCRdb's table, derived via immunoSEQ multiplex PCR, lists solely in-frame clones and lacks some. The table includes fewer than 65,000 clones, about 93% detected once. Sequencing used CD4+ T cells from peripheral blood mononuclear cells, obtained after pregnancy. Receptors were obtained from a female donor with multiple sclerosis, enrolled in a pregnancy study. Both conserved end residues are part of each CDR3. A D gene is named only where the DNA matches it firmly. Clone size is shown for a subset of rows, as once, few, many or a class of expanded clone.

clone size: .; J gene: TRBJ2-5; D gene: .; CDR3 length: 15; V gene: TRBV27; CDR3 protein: CASSLYGGSHSTLDF; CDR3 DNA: TGTGCCAGCAGTTTGTACGGCGGCTCCCATTCTACGTTGGACTTC
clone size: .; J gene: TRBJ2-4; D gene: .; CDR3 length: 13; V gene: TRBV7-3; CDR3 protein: CASSPGAGNIQYF; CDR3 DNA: TGTGCCAGCAGCCCAGGGGCAGGGAACATTCAGTACTTC
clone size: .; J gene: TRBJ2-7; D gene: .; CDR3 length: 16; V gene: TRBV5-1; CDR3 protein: CASSSSYSLSVYEQYF; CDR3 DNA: TGCGCCAGCAGCTCCTCCTATAGTCTCAGCGTATACGAGCAGTACTTC
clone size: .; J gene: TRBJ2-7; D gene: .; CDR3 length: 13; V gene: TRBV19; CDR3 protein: CASSNWTDYEQYF; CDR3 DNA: TGTGCCAGTAGTAATTGGACTGATTACGAGCAGTACTTC
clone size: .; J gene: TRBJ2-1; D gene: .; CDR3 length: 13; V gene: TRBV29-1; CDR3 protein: CSVVRLAYNEQFF; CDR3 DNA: TGCAGCGTTGTCCGGCTAGCCTACAATGAGCAGTTCTTC
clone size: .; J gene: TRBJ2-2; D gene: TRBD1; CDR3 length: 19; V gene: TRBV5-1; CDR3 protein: CASSPTLRTGTGGTGELFF; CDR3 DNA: TGCGCCAGCAGCCCAACTCTCCGCACCGGGACAGGGGGCACCGGGGAGCTGTTTTTT
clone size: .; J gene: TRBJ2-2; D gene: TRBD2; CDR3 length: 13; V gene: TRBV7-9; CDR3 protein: CASSQRETGELFF; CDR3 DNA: TGTGCCAGCAGCCAGCGGGAGACCGGGGAGCTGTTTTTT
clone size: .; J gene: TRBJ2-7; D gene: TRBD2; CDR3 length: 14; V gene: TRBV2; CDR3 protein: CASRQASGAYEQYF; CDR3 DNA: TGTGCCAGCAGGCAGGCTAGCGGGGCCTACGAGCAGTACTTC
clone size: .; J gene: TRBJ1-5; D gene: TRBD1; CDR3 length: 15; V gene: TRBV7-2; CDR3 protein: CASSPDRVSNQPQHF; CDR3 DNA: TGTGCCAGCAGTCCCGACAGGGTTAGCAATCAGCCCCAGCATTTT
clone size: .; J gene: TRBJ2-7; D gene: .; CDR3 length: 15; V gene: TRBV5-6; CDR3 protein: CASSSRLIFSYEQYF; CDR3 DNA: TGTGCCAGCAGCTCACGACTGATTTTTAGCTACGAGCAGTACTTC
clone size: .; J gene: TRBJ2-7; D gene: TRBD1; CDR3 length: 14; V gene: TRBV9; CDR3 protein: CASSVTGTGAEQYF; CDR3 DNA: TGTGCCAGCAGCGTTACCGGGACAGGTGCCGAGCAGTACTTC
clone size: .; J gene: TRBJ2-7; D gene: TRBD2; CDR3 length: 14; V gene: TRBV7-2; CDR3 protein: CASSFASGPYEQYF; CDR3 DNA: TGTGCCAGCAGTTTTGCTAGCGGCCCCTACGAGCAGTACTTC
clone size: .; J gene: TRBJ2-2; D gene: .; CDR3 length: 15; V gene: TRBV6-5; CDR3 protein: CASSYDGRNTGELFF; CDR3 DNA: TGTGCCAGCAGTTACGACGGGAGGAACACCGGGGAGCTGTTTTTT
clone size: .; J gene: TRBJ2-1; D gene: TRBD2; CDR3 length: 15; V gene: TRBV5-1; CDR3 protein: CASSFGLAGVYEQFF; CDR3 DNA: TGCGCCAGCAGCTTCGGACTAGCGGGAGTGTATGAGCAGTTCTTC
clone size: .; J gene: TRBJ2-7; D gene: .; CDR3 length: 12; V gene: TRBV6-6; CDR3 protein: CASRGASYEQYF; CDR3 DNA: TGTGCCAGCAGGGGAGCTTCCTACGAGCAGTACTTC
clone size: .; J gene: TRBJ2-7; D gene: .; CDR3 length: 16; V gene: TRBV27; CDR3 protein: CASGWTARYFLYEQYF; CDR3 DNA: TGTGCCAGCGGTTGGACAGCTAGATACTTCCTCTACGAGCAGTACTTC
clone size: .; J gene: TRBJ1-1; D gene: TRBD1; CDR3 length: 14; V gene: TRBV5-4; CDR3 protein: CASSSGTGASEAFF; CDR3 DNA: TGTGCCAGCAGCTCCGGGACAGGGGCCTCTGAAGCTTTCTTT
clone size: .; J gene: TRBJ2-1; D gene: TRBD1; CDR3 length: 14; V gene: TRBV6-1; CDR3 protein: CASGRDRSYNEQFF; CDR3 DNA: TGTGCCAGCGGCCGGGACAGATCCTACAATGAGCAGTTCTTC
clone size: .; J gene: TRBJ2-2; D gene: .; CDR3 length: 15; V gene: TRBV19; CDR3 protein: CASGKGGTGTGELFF; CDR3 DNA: TGTGCCAGTGGGAAAGGGGGAACGGGCACCGGGGAGCTGTTTTTT
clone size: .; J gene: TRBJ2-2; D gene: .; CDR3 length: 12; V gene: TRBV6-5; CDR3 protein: CASSYITGELFF; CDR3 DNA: TGTGCCAGCAGTTATATCACCGGGGAGCTGTTTTTT
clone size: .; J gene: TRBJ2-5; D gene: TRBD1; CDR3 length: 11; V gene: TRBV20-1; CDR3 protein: CSAGTEETQYF; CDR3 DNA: TGCAGTGCTGGGACAGAAGAGACCCAGTACTTC
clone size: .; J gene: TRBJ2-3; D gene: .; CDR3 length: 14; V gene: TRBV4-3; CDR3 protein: CASSQDLSTDTQYF; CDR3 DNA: TGCGCCAGCAGCCAAGATCTTAGCACAGATACGCAGTATTTT
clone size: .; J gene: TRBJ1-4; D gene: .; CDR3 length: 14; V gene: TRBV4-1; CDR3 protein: CASSQVQGGEKLFF; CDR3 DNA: TGCGCCAGCAGCCAAGTTCAGGGCGGTGAAAAACTGTTTTTT
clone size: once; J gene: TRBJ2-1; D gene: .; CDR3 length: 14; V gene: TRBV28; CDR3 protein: CASSPHRTANEQFF; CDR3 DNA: TGTGCCAGCAGCCCCCACCGGACAGCTAATGAGCAGTTCTTC
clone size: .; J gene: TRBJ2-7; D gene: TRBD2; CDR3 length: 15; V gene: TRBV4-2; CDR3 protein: CASSQDTSGRNEQYF; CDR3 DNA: TGTGCCAGCAGCCAAGATACTAGCGGGAGGAACGAGCAGTACTTC
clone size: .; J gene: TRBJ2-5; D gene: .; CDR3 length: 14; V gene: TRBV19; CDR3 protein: CASNVRVSEETQYF; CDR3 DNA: TGTGCCAGTAACGTCCGGGTGAGCGAAGAGACCCAGTACTTC
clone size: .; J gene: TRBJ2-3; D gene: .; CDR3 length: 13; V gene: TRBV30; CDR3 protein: CAWSFDGTDTQYF; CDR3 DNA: TGTGCCTGGAGTTTTGACGGGACAGATACGCAGTATTTT
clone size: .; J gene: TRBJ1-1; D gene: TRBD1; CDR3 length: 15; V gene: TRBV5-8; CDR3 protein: CASSLRDSLNTEAFF; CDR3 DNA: TGTGCCAGCAGCCTTCGGGACAGCCTGAACACTGAAGCTTTCTTT
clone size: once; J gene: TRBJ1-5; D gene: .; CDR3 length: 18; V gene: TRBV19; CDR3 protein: CASTTLLGGAAHNQPQHF; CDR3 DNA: TGTGCCAGTACTACCCTTCTGGGGGGGGCGGCCCACAATCAGCCCCAGCATTTT
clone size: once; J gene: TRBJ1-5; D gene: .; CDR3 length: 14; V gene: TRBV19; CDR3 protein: CASSTGTPNQPQHF; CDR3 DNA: TGTGCCAGTAGTACCGGGACACCAAATCAGCCCCAGCATTTT
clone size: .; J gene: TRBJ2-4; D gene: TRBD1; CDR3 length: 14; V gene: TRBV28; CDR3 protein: CASSRTGGADIQYF; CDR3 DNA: TGTGCCAGCAGCCGCACAGGGGGCGCGGACATTCAGTACTTC
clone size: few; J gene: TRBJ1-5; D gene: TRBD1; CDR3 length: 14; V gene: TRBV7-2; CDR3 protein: CASSLGQANQPQHF; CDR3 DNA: TGTGCCAGCAGCCTGGGACAGGCCAATCAGCCCCAGCATTTT
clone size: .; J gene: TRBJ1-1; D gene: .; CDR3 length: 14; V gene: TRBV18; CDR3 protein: CASSPQTGNTEAFF; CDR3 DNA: TGTGCCAGCTCACCACAAACAGGGAACACTGAAGCTTTCTTT
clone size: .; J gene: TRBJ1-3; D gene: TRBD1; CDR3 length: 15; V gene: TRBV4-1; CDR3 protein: CASSGARGPGNTIYF; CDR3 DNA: TGCGCCAGCAGCGGGGCAAGGGGGCCTGGAAACACCATATATTTT
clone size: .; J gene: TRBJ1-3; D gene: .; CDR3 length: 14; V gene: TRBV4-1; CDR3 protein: CASSSGFSGNTIYF; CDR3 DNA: TGCGCCAGCAGCAGCGGATTCTCTGGAAACACCATATATTTT
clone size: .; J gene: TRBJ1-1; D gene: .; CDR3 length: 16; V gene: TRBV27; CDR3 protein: CASSFDRGWANTEAFF; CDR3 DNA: TGTGCCAGCAGTTTCGATAGGGGGTGGGCTAACACTGAAGCTTTCTTT
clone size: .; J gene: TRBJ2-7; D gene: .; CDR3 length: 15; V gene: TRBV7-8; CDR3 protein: CASSLFTGEFYEQYF; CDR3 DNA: TGTGCCAGCAGCTTATTCACAGGCGAATTCTACGAGCAGTACTTC
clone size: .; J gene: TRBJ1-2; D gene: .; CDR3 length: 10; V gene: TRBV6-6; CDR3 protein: CASSRDGYTF; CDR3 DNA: TGTGCCAGCAGCCGCGATGGCTACACCTTC
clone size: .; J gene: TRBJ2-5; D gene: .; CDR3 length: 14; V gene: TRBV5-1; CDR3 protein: CASSPLGGYETQYF; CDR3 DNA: TGCGCCAGCAGCCCCTTAGGAGGGTACGAGACCCAGTACTTC
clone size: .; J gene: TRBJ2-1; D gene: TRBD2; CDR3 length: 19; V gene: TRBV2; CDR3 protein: CASSERTSGRISLRNEQFF; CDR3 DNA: TGTGCCAGCAGTGAAAGGACTAGCGGGAGGATATCCCTCCGGAATGAGCAGTTCTTC
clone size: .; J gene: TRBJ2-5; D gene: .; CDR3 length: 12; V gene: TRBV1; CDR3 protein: CTRGGQKETQYF; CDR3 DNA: TGCACCAGGGGTGGGCAGAAAGAGACCCAGTACTTC
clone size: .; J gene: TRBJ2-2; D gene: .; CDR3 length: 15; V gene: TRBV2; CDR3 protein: CASSEWGSGTGELFF; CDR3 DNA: TGTGCCAGCAGTGAATGGGGTAGCGGCACCGGGGAGCTGTTTTTT
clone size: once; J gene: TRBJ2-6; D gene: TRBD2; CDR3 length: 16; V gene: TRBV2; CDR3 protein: CASSGGRAAGANVLTF; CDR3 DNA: TGTGCCAGCAGTGGCGGGAGGGCCGCGGGGGCCAACGTCCTGACTTTC
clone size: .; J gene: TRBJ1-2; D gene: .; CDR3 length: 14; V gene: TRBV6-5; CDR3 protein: CASSYGRGNYGYTF; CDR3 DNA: TGTGCCAGCAGTTACGGTCGGGGTAACTATGGCTACACCTTC